One and the same sample provided the 26 T cell receptor beta chains below, sequenced in a study of control samples from healthy donors and cancer patients. Clones were sequenced by immunoSEQ multiplex PCR, and TCRdb holds only the in-frame ones, with some missing. Of tens of thousands of clones in the sample, about 89% were seen once. Material: PBMCs. Source of these receptors: a woman aged 55-69 years with lung cancer.

The J gene is TRBJ2-1, the V gene TRBV5-1, with 12 bases identical to TRBD2. The junction had 4 bases not matched to a gene; V was cut back by 4 bases and J by 8 bases. Germline V gene data show CDR1 as SGHRS and CDR2 as YFSETQ. The CDR3 totals 14 residues. The CDR3: CASSPTSGGDEQFF. The CDR3 region has the DNA TGCGCCAGCAGCCCGACTAGCGGGGGTGATGAGCAGTTCTTC.

V is TRBV19 and J is TRBJ2-7, with D perhaps TRBD1 or TRBD2 (5 bases each). V dropped 4 bases and J dropped 6 bases, with 13 bases sitting between them. The CDR3 runs 13 residues. Per the germline V gene, CDR1 is LNHDA and CDR2 is SQIVND (reference sequence). CDR3 loop: CASSSLGVGEQYF. In DNA form, the CDR3 reads TGTGCCAGTAGTAGTTTGGGGGTCGGCGAGCAGTACTTC.

V gene TRBV27 combines with J gene TRBJ1-6; D gene ambiguous. The CDR3 contains 13 residues. Trimming pared 6 bases from V and 4 bases from J, leaving 7 bases between. The germline V gene encodes CDR1 MNHEY and CDR2 SMNVEV (reference sequence). The CDR3 nucleotides are TGTGCCAGCAGCGACTCTTATAATTCACCCCTCCACTTT. It translates to CASSDSYNSPLHF.

The CDR3 DNA follows: TGCGCCAGCAGCACGGCAGGGCTTGGCTACACCTTC. The encoded protein is CASSTAGLGYTF. The gene calls are TRBV5-1 and TRBJ1-2; TRBD1 is a possible D gene (5 bases). This CDR3 is 12 amino acids long. V was pared by 4 bases and J by 7 bases, with 11 bases between. Germline-derived CDR1 and CDR2 are SGHRS and YFSETQ.

V is TRBV7-2 and J is TRBJ2-7, with 8 bases matching TRBD2. V was pared by 8 bases and J by 2 bases, with 8 bases of the junction left unmatched. In germline, CDR1 is SGHTA, CDR2 FQGNSA. The CDR3 sequence is 14 residues long. DNA for the CDR3: TGTGCCAGCGGGGTTCGGCGGGAGGCCTACGAGCAGTACTTC. Its protein is CASGVRREAYEQYF. The full variable domain, its missing parts supplied by reference TRBV7-2 and TRBJ2-7, is GAGVSQSPSNKVTEKGKDVELRCDPISGHTALYWYRQSLGQGLEFLIYFQGNSAPDKSGLPSDRFSAERTGGSVSTLTIQRTQQEDSAVYLCASGVRREAYEQYFGPGTRLTVT.

This rearrangement joins TRBV7-9 to TRBJ2-5, with 9 bases that match TRBD1. V gave up 5 bases and J gave up 5 bases; unmatched junction bases: 12. From germline, CDR1 is SEHNR and CDR2 FQNEAQ (reference sequence). The CDR3 is made up of 16 amino acids. For the CDR3, the DNA is TGTGCCAGCAGCCTATCACGGACAGGGGCCGGGGAGACCCAGTACTTC. This codes for CASSLSRTGAGETQYF.

J is TRBJ1-6 and V is TRBV9; TRBD1 might be the D (6 bases). Trimming removed 0 bases from V and 9 bases from J, with 16 bases in between. CDR1 is SGDLS and CDR2 is YYNGEE in the germline V gene. CDR3 length: 16 residues. The CDR3 DNA follows: TGTGCCAGCAGCGTAGAGGGGGGTTCCCTTGGTTCACCCCTCCACTTT. Its protein is CASSVEGGSLGSPLHF.

The rearrangement uses TRBV5-1 and TRBJ2-1, with unresolved D. V was clipped by 0 bases and J by 5 bases, with 6 bases between them. The CDR3 runs 13 residues. Germline CDR1 is SGHRS and CDR2 is YFSETQ. The CDR3 DNA follows: TGCGCCAGCAGCTTGGACGTCGACAATGAGCAGTTCTTC. This encodes CASSLDVDNEQFF.

This clone was recorded a few times. One junction end does not reproduce the germline sequence, and a read error may be involved. The chain joins TRBV6-5 to TRBJ2-7, with D perhaps matching TRBD1 (5 bases). The CDR3 consists of 13 residues. Germline CDR1 MNHEY, CDR2 SVGAGI. Written as DNA, the CDR3 is TGTGCCAGCAGTTACTCGATTTGGGCAGGGTTATTTTTC. Translation gives CASSYSIWAGLFF.

This clone was detected once. The chain links TRBV27 to TRBJ2-2; D gene uncertain. Looked up from germline, CDR1 is MNHEY and CDR2 is SMNVEV (reference sequence). The CDR3 runs 15 residues. V was cut by 2 bases and J by 6 bases, with 13 bases left in between. This CDR3 is CASSLIFRAAGELFF. Written as DNA, the CDR3 is TGTGCCAGCAGTTTAATTTTTAGGGCCGCCGGGGAGCTGTTTTTT.

The chain recombines TRBV5-1 with TRBJ2-1; 7 bases are shared with TRBD1. The CDR3 is made up of 14 amino acids. Looked up from germline, CDR1 is SGHRS and CDR2 is YFSETQ. V shed 7 bases and J 5 bases; nucleotides not matched to a gene: 9. Here the CDR3 DNA reads TGCGCCAGCTGGGAACAGGGGCAGAACAATGAGCAGTTCTTC. Translating gives CASWEQGQNNEQFF.

The gene calls are TRBV11-3 and TRBJ2-3, with D uncertain. Looked up from germline, CDR1 is SGHNT and CDR2 is YENEEA. Trimming removed 1 base from V and 2 bases from J, with 13 bases in between. The length of the CDR3 is 16 residues. CDR3 bases: TGTGCCAGCAGCTTAGCCCCGGGTCAGAACACAGATACGCAGTATTTT. It codes for CASSLAPGQNTDTQYF.

The table lists this clone with a count of one. This sample includes further DNA sequences coding for the same CDR3. V usage is TRBV4-1 and J usage is TRBJ2-2; 7 bases map to TRBD2. Germline V gene data show CDR1 as MGHRA and CDR2 as YSYEKL. The V segment lost 3 bases and the J segment 3 bases; nucleotides outside the gene matches: 7. This CDR3 spans 16 amino acids. The CDR3 here is CASSQEGGPYTGELFF. CDR3 DNA: TGCGCCAGCAGCCAGGAGGGAGGGCCGTACACCGGGGAGCTGTTTTTT.

The V and J genes are TRBV3-1 (or the pseudogene TRBV3-2) and TRBJ1-1; unclear D gene. The CDR3 runs 13 residues. In germline, CDR1 is LGHDT, CDR2 YNNKEL (reference sequence). Deletions cut 0 bases from V and 5 bases from J, with 7 bases between. This CDR3 reads CASSQERKTEAFF. The CDR3 DNA reads TGTGCCAGCAGCCAAGAACGAAAGACTGAAGCTTTCTTT.

The chain carries TRBV19 and TRBJ2-6; D remains ambiguous. This CDR3 has 13 residues. Germline lookup yields CDR1 LNHDA and CDR2 SQIVND (reference sequence). V lost 6 bases and J 0 bases, leaving 3 bases between the germline ends. CDR3 sequence (DNA): TGTGCCAGTAGCCTCTCTGGGGCCAACGTCCTGACTTTC. Protein product: CASSLSGANVLTF. The entire variable domain, with the rest obtained from reference TRBV19 and TRBJ2-6, is as follows: DGGITQSPKYLFRKEGQNVTLSCEQNLNHDAMYWYRQDPGQGLRLIYYSQIVNDFQKGDIAEGYSVSREKKESFPLTVTSAQKNPTAFYLCASSLSGANVLTFGAGSRLTVL.

V is TRBV29-1 and J is TRBJ1-1; the D gene is possibly TRBD1 (5 bases). This CDR3 comprises 19 residues. Germline values: CDR1 SQVTM, CDR2 ANQGSEA. The ends were cut back, 0 bases at V and 6 bases at J, with 29 bases in the middle. As DNA, the CDR3 is TGCAGCGTTGAAGATAGTCGAGTTGGGCAGGGAATTAGGTGGGCTGAAGCTTTCTTT. Amino acids: CSVEDSRVGQGIRWAEAFF.

The V and J genes are TRBV12-3 or TRBV12-4 and TRBJ2-1, with D hard to call. The length of the CDR3 is 9 residues. Trimming shortened V by 8 bases and J by 12 bases, and 8 bases separated the two germline ends. In DNA form, the CDR3 reads TGTGCCAGCGGCATATCGCAGTTCTTC. This codes for CASGISQFF.

The genes are TRBV7-9 and TRBJ1-1; D gene unclear. This CDR3 is 14 amino acids long. Trimming left V 2 bases short and J 5 bases short, with 12 bases between. Germline CDR1 reads SEHNR; CDR2 reads FQNEAQ (reference sequence). CDR3 in DNA: TGTGCCAGCAGCTTATTACAGCCGAGGACTGAAGCTTTCTTT. Its protein is CASSLLQPRTEAFF.

The DNA for the CDR3 is TGCGCCAGCAGCTTGGGCCGGCAGCTAGCCTACGAGCAGTACTTC. It translates to CASSLGRQLAYEQYF. The chain combines TRBV5-1 with TRBJ2-7; D unclear. This CDR3 has 15 amino acids. Germline V CDR1 and CDR2: SGHRS, YFSETQ. The V gene lost 0 bases and the J gene lost 2 bases, with 12 bases spanning the gap.

The rearrangement uses TRBV24-1 and TRBJ2-1; TRBD1 is a possible D gene (6 bases). Trimming removed 2 bases at V and 6 bases at J, with 10 bases between. Germline CDR1 reads KGHDR; CDR2 reads SFDVKD. The CDR3 sequence is 14 residues long. CDR3 loop: CATSDYRVANEQFF. The CDR3 coding sequence is TGTGCCACCAGTGATTACAGGGTTGCCAATGAGCAGTTCTTC.

The chain uses TRBV5-1 and TRBJ2-7; 9 nucleotides align to TRBD1. The CDR3 is 15 amino acids. The V gene's germline CDR1 is SGHRS and CDR2 YFSETQ. The V segment lost 4 bases and the J segment 3 bases; nucleotides outside the gene matches: 8. Here the CDR3 DNA reads TGCGCCAGCAGCCCGGGTGGGACAGGGCTCTACGAGCAGTACTTC. Translated, it gives CASSPGGTGLYEQYF.

The chain has TRBV18 and TRBJ1-1, with D perhaps matching TRBD1 (5 bases). The CDR3 sequence is 14 residues long. V lost 3 bases to trimming and J lost 0 bases, with 8 bases between them. Germline values: CDR1 KGHSH, CDR2 LQKENI. For the CDR3, the DNA is TGTGCCAGCTCACCCCAGACAGTGAACACTGAAGCTTTCTTT. Encoded protein: CASSPQTVNTEAFF. The variable domain in full, with the rest retrieved from reference TRBV18 and TRBJ1-1, is NAGVMQNPRHLVRRRGQEARLRCSPMKGHSHVYWYRQLPEEGLKFMVYLQKENIIDESGMPKERFSAEFPKEGPSILRIQQVVRGDSAAYFCASSPQTVNTEAFFGQGTRLTVV.

The V gene is TRBV6-1, the J gene TRBJ1-5; a weak D match, TRBD1 (5 bases). Germline V gene data show CDR1 as MNHNS and CDR2 as SASEGT. V shed 3 bases and J shed 5 bases, with 14 bases lying between them. This CDR3 has 15 amino acids. For the CDR3, the DNA is TGTGCCAGCAGTGAGGGCAGGGTATTCGATCAGCCCCAGCATTTT. Translating gives CASSEGRVFDQPQHF.

The chain has TRBV15 and TRBJ1-1; D unclear. The V gene's germline CDR1 is LNHNV and CDR2 YYDKDF (reference sequence). Trimming left V 1 base short and J 0 bases short, with 9 bases between. The CDR3 totals 15 residues. The CDR3 sequence is CATSRVEGMNTEAFF. CDR3 DNA: TGTGCCACCAGCAGAGTCGAGGGCATGAACACTGAAGCTTTCTTT.

The chain has TRBV24-1 and TRBJ2-5, with 7 positions matching TRBD1. Trimming took 2 bases from V and 1 from J; bases not matched to a gene: 6. Germline-derived CDR1 and CDR2 are KGHDR and SFDVKD. This CDR3 is built from 16 residues. The CDR3 bases are TGTGCCACCAGTGATTCCCTCCGGGACAGCCAAGAGACCCAGTACTTC. Its translation: CATSDSLRDSQETQYF.

V is TRBV14 and J is TRBJ2-4, with D maybe TRBD2 (5 bases). V lost 1 base and J 6 bases, leaving 13 bases between the germline ends. CDR1 and CDR2 (germline): SGHDN, FVKESK. The CDR3 is 15 amino acids. CDR3 nucleotides: TGTGCCAGCAGCCAAGGTTACGGGATAGGAAACATTCAGTACTTC. Amino acids: CASSQGYGIGNIQYF.